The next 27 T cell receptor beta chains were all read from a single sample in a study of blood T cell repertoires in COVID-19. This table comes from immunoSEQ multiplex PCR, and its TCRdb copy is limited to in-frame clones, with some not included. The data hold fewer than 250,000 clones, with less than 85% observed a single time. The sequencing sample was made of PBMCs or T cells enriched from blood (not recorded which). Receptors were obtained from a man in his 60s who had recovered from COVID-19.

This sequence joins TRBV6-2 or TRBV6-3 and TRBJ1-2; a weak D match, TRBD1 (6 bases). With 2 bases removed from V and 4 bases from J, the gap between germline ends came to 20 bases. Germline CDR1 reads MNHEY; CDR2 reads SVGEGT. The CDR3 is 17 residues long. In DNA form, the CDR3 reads TGTGCCAGCAGTTACGGCGGATCCAAACAGGGCTTCTATGGCTACACCTTC. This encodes CASSYGGSKQGFYGYTF.

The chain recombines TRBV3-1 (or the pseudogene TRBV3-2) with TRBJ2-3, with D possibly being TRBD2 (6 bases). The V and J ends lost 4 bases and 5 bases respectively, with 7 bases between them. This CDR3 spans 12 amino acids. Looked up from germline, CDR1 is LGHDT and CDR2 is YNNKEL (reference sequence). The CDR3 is CASSLGGDTQYF. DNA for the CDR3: TGTGCCAGCAGCCTGGGGGGAGATACGCAGTATTTT.

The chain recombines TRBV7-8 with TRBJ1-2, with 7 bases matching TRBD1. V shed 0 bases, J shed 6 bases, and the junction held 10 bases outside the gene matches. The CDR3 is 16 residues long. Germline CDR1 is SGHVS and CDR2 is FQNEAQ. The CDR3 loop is CASSLAPTGEWNGYTF. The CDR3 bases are TGTGCCAGCAGCTTAGCCCCCACAGGGGAATGGAATGGCTACACCTTC.

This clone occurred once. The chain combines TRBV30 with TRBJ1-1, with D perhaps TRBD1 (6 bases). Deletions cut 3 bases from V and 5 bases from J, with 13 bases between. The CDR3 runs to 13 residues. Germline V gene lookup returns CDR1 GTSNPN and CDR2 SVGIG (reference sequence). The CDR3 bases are TGTGCCTGGAGCAGGGGCGGTTTGACTGAAGCTTTCTTT. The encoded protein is CAWSRGGLTEAFF.

DNA of the CDR3: TGTGCCAGCAGTGAAGCGCTTCCACTGAACTATGGCTACACCTTC. It encodes CASSEALPLNYGYTF. The chain uses TRBV2 and TRBJ1-2; D is unresolved. V was pared by 0 bases and J by 2 bases, with 10 bases between. CDR1 and CDR2 from the germline V gene are SNHLY and FYNNEI. CDR3 size: 15 residues.

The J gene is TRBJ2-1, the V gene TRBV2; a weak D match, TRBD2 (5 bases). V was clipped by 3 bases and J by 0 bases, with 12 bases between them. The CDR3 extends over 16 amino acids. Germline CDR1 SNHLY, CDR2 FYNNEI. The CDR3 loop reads CASSDYGKSSYNEQFF. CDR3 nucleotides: TGTGCCAGCAGTGACTACGGGAAAAGCTCCTACAATGAGCAGTTCTTC.

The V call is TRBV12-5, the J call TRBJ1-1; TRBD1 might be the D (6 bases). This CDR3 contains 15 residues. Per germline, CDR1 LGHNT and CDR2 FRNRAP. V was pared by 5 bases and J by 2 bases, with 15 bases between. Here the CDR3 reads CASGHSGGANTEAFF. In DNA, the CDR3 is TGTGCTAGTGGTCATTCCGGGGGGGCTAACACTGAAGCTTTCTTT.

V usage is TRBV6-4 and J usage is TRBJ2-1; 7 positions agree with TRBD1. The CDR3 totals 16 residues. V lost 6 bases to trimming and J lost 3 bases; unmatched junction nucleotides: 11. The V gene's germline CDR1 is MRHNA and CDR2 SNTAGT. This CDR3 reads CASSPTDRSDYNEQFF. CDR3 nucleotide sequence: TGTGCCAGCAGCCCAACGGACAGGAGTGACTACAATGAGCAGTTCTTC.

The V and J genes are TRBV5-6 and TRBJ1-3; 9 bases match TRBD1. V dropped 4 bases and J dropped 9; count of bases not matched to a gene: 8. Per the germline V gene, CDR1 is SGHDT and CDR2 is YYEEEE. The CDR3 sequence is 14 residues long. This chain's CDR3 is CASSRDRALATIYF. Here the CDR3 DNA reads TGTGCCAGCAGCCGGGACAGGGCCTTAGCCACCATATATTTT.

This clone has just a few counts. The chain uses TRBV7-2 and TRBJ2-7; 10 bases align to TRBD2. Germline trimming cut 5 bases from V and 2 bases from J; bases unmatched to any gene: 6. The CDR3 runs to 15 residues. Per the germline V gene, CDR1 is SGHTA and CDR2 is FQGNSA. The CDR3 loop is CASSPGLAKTYEQYF. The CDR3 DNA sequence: TGTGCCAGCAGCCCGGGACTAGCGAAAACCTACGAGCAGTACTTC.

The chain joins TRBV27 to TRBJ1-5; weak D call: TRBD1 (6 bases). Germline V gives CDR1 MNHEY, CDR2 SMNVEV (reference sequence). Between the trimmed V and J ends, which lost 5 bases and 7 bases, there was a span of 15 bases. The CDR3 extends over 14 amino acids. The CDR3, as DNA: TGTGCCAGCAGTCCACAGGGAAACGGGCAGCCCCAGCATTTT. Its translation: CASSPQGNGQPQHF.

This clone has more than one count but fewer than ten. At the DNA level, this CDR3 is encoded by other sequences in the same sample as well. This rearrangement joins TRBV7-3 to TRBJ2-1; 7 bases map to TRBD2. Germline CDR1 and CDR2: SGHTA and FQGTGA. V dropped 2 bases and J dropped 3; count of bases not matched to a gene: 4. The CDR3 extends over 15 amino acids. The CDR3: CASSLLGGGYNEQFF. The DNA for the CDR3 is TGTGCCAGCAGCTTACTAGGCGGGGGCTACAATGAGCAGTTCTTC.

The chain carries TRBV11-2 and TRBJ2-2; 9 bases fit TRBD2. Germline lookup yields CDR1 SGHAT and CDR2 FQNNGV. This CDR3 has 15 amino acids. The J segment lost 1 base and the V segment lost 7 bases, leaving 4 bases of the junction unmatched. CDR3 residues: CASNKLAGNTGELFF. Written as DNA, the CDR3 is TGTGCCAGCAACAAACTAGCGGGGAACACCGGGGAGCTGTTTTTT. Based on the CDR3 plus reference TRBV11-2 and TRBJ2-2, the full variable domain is EAGVAQSPRYKIIEKRQSVAFWCNPISGHATLYWYQQILGQGPKLLIQFQNNGVVDDSQLPKDRFSAERLKGVDSTLKIQPAKLEDSAVYLCASNKLAGNTGELFFGEGSRLTVL.

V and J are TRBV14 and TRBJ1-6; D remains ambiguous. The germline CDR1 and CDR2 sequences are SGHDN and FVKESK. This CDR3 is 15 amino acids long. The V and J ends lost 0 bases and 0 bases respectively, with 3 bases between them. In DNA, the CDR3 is TGTGCCAGCAGCCAAGACATCTCCTATAATTCACCCCTCCACTTT. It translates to CASSQDISYNSPLHF.

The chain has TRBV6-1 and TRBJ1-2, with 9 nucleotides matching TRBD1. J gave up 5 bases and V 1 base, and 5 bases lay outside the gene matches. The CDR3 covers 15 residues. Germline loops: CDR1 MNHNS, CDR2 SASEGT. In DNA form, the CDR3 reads TGTGCCAGCAGTGAAGACGACAGGGGGAGGTATGGCTACACCTTC. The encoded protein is CASSEDDRGRYGYTF.

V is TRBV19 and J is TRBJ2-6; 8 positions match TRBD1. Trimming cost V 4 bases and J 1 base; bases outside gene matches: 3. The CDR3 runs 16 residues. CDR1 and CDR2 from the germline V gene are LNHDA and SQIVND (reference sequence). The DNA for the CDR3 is TGTGCCAGTAGTACAACAGGGGGTTCTGGGGCCAACGTCCTGACTTTC. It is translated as CASSTTGGSGANVLTF.

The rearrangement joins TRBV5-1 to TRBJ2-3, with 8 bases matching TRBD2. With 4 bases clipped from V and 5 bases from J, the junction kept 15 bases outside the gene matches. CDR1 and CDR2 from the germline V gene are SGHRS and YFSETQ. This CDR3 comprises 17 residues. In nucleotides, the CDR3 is TGCGCCAGCAGCCACCTAACCGGGACTAGGGACGGAGATACGCAGTATTTT. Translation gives CASSHLTGTRDGDTQYF.

The CDR3 nucleotides are TGTGCCAGCAGCGCGACTAGCGGGGGTTGGGAGACCCAGTACTTC. It translates to CASSATSGGWETQYF. V is TRBV9 and J is TRBJ2-5; 12 positions agree with TRBD2. The CDR3 spans 15 residues. The trim removed 3 bases at V and 5 bases at J, leaving 5 bases unmatched. Germline V gene sequence: CDR1 SGDLS, CDR2 YYNGEE.

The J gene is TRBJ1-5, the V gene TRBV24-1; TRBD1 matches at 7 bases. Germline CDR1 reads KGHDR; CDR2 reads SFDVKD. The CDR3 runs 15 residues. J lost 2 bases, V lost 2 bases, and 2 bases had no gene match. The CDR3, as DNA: TGTGCCACCAGTGATTCCGGGACAGGCAATCAGCCCCAGCATTTT. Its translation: CATSDSGTGNQPQHF.

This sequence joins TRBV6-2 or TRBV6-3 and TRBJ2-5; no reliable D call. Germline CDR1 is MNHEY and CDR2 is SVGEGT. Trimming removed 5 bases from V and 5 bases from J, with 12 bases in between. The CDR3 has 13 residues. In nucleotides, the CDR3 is TGTGCCAGCAGTCAAACAGAATGGGAGACCCAGTACTTC. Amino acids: CASSQTEWETQYF.

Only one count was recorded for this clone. CDR3 nucleotides: TGTGCCACCAGTGACCCAAACACAGATACGCAGTATTTT. Residues: CATSDPNTDTQYF. This rearrangement joins TRBV24-1 to TRBJ2-3; no definite D call. The CDR3 runs to 13 residues. V was clipped by 4 bases and J by 2 bases, with 6 bases between them. CDR1 KGHDR and CDR2 SFDVKD come from the germline V gene.

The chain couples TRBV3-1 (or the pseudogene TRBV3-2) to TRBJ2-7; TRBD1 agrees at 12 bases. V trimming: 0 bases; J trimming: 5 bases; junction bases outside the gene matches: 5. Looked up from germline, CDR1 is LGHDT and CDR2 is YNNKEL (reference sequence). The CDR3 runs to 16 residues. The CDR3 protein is CASSQDLGTGGDEQYF. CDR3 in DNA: TGTGCCAGCAGCCAAGATCTTGGGACAGGGGGCGACGAGCAGTACTTC.

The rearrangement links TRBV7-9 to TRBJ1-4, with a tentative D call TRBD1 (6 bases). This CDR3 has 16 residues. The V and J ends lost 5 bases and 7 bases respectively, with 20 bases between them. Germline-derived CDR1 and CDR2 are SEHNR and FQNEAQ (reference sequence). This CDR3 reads CASSPRPGERGEKLFF. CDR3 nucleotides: TGTGCCAGCAGCCCCAGGCCAGGGGAGAGGGGTGAAAAACTGTTTTTT.

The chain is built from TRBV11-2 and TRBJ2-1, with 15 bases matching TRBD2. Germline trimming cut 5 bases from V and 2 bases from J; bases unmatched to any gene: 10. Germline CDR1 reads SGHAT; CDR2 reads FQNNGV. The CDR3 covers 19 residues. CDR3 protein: CASSGNTGTSGGPYNEQFF. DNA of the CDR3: TGTGCCAGCAGCGGCAACACCGGGACTAGCGGGGGGCCCTACAATGAGCAGTTCTTC.

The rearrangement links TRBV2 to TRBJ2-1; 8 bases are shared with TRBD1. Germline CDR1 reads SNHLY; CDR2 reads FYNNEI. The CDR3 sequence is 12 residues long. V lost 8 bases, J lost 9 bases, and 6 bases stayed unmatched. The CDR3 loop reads CASFRQGPEQFF. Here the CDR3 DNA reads TGTGCCAGCTTCAGACAGGGGCCTGAGCAGTTCTTC.

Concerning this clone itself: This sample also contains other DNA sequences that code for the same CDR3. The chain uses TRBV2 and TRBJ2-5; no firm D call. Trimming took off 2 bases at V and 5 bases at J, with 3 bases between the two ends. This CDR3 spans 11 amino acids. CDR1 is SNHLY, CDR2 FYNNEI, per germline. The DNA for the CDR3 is TGTGCCAGCAGTGAACGGGAGACCCAGTACTTC. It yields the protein CASSERETQYF.

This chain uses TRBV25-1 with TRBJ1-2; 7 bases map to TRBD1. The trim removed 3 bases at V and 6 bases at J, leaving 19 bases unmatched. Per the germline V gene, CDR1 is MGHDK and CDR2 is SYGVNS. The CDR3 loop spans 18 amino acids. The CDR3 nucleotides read TGTGCCAGCAGTGACTACACGGGACAGAAGAGGGAAGCCCATGGCTACACCTTC. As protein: CASSDYTGQKREAHGYTF.